This T cell receptor (beta chain) appears in the sequencing data of a study of blood T cell repertoires in COVID-19. Overall study context: There were acute and convalescent COVID-19 samples, and they came from the United States, Italy and Spain. In each case, the material was cDNA or gDNA derived from T cells, B-cell-depleted T cells, or PBMCs.

As originally analysed: Researchers report that nucleated cell counts were estimated from reference gene primer amplification. This table comes from immunoSEQ multiplex PCR, and its TCRdb copy is limited to in-frame clones, with some not included. Clonal size and the V and J genes are those of that table, whereas D and trimming came from the DNA. Counted here are tens of thousands of clones, 81% occurring once; the ten biggest clones make up around a third. This CDR3 is 16 amino acids long. Germline loops: CDR1 MNHEY, CDR2 SMNVEV (reference sequence). V lost 5 bases and J lost 0; bases outside the gene matches: 9.

Sequencing input: peripheral blood. The TCR was taken from a man aged 55-75 years with COVID-19, enrolled during active disease. This chain links TRBV27 with TRBJ2-7; TRBD1 matches at 8 bases. The CDR3 sequence: CASSLTTGAISYEQYF. The DNA of the CDR3 is TGTGCCAGCAGTCTTACGACAGGGGCGATCTCCTACGAGCAGTACTTC.